The 2 T cell receptor beta chains below were found in one sample sequenced in a study of blood T cell repertoires in COVID-19. Method: immunoSEQ multiplex PCR; TCRdb's copy keeps in-frame clones and lacks some. The top ten hold approximately 4% of the sample, which has 230,000 or so clones, around 81% seen once. The specimen was peripheral blood. Receptor source: a man in his fifties or sixties with active or convalescent COVID-19.

The J gene is TRBJ2-2, the V gene TRBV3-1 (or the pseudogene TRBV3-2); 7 bases line up with TRBD1. The length of the CDR3 is 16 residues. Germline CDR1 reads LGHDT; CDR2 reads YNNKEL (reference sequence). With V trimmed by 1 base and J by 5 bases, 7 bases remained unmatched. The CDR3 loop is CASSQASDRVTGELFF. CDR3 nucleotides: TGTGCCAGCAGCCAAGCGTCCGACAGGGTAACCGGGGAGCTGTTTTTT.

This clone was picked up one time. The chain employs TRBV4-2 and TRBJ2-7; 8 bases are shared with TRBD2. V gave up 3 bases and J gave up 5 bases; unmatched junction bases: 3. The length of the CDR3 is 13 residues. Germline V gives CDR1 LGHNA, CDR2 YNFKEQ. The CDR3 loop is CASSQELADEQYF. The CDR3 coding sequence is TGTGCCAGCAGCCAGGAACTAGCGGACGAGCAGTACTTC.